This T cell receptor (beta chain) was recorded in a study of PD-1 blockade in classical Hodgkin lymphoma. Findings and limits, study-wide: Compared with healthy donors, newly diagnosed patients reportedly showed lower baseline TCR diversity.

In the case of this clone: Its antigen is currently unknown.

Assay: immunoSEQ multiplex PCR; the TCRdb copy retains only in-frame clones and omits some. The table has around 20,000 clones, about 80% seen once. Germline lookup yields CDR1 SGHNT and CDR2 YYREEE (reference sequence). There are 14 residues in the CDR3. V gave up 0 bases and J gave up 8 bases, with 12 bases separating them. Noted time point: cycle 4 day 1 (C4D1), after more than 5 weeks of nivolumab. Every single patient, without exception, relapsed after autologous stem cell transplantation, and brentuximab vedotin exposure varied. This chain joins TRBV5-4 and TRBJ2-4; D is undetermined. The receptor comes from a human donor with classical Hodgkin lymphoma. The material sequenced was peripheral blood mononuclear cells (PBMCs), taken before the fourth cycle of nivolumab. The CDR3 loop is CASSLVGSSHIQYF. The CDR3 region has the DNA TGTGCCAGCAGCTTGGTGGGCAGCAGCCACATTCAGTACTTC.